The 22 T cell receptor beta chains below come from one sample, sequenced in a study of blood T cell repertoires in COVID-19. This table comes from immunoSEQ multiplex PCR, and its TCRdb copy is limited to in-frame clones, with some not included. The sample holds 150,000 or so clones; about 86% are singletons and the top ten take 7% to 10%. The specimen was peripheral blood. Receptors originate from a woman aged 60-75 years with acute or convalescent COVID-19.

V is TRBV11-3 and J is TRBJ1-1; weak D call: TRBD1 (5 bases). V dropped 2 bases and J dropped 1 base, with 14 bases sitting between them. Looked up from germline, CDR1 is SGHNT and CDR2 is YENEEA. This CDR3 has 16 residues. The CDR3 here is CASSLWDSESNTEAFF. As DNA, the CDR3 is TGTGCCAGCAGCTTATGGGACTCGGAATCGAACACTGAAGCTTTCTTT.

In DNA form, the CDR3 reads TGTGCCAGCAGTTTAAGGAGAAGCTCCTACGAGCAGTACTTC. Residues: CASSLRRSSYEQYF. The chain recombines TRBV28 with TRBJ2-7; D is undetermined. Germline CDR1 MDHEN, CDR2 SYDVKM. Trimming took off 2 bases at V and 0 bases at J, with 8 bases between the two ends. The CDR3 has 14 amino acids.

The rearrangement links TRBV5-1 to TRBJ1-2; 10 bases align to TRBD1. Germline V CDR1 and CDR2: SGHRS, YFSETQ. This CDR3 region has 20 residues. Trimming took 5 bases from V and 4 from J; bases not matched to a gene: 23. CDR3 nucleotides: TGCGCCAGCAGTAAGAGCCGCTTAGTCCCGGGACAGGGGCTGGGCTATGGCTACACCTTC. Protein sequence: CASSKSRLVPGQGLGYGYTF. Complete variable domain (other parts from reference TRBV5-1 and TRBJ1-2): KAGVTQTPRYLIKTRGQQVTLSCSPISGHRSVSWYQQTPGQGLQFLFEYFSETQRNKGNFPGRFSGRQFSNSRSEMNVSTLELGDSALYLCASSKSRLVPGQGLGYGYTFGSGTRLTVV.

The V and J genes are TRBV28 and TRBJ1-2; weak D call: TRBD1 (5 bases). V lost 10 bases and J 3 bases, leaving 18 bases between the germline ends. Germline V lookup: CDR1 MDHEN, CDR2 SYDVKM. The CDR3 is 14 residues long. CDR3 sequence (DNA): TGTGCCACCCGATTAAACAGGAAGGACTATGGCTACACCTTC. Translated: CATRLNRKDYGYTF.

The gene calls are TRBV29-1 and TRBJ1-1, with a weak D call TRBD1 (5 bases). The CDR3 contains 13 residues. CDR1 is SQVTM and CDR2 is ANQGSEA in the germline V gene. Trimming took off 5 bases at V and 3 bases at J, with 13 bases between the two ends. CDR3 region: CSVRPGMDTEAFF. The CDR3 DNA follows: TGCAGCGTTCGTCCAGGGATGGACACTGAAGCTTTCTTT.

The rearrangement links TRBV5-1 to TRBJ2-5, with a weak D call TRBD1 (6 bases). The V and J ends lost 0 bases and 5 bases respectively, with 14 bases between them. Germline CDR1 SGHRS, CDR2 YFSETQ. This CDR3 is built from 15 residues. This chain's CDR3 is CASSLAKQGSETQYF. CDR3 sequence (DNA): TGCGCCAGCAGCTTGGCCAAACAGGGCAGCGAGACCCAGTACTTC. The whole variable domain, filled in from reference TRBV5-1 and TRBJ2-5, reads KAGVTQTPRYLIKTRGQQVTLSCSPISGHRSVSWYQQTPGQGLQFLFEYFSETQRNKGNFPGRFSGRQFSNSRSEMNVSTLELGDSALYLCASSLAKQGSETQYFGPGTRLLVL.

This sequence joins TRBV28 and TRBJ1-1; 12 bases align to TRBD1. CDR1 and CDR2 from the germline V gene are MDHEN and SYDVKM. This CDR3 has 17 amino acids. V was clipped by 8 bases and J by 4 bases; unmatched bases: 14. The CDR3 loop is CASVRRDRGRRVTEAFF. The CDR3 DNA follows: TGTGCCAGCGTTCGACGGGACAGGGGGCGGAGGGTCACTGAAGCTTTCTTT. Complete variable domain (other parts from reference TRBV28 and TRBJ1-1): DVKVTQSSRYLVKRTGEKVFLECVQDMDHENMFWYRQDPGLGLRLIYFSYDVKMKEKGDIPEGYSVSREKKERFSLILESASTNQTSMYLCASVRRDRGRRVTEAFFGQGTRLTVV.

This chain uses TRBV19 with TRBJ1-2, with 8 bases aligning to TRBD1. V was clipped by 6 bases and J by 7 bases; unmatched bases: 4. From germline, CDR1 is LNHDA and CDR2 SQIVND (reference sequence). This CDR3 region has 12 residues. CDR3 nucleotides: TGTGCCAGTAGGACAGGGGAGGGTGGCTACACCTTC. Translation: CASRTGEGGYTF.

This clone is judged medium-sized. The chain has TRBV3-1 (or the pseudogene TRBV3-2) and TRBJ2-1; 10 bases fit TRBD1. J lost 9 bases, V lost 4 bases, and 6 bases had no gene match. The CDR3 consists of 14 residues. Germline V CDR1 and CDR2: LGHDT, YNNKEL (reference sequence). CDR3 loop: CASSPAGTGVEQFF. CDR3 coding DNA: TGTGCCAGCAGCCCGGCCGGGACAGGGGTTGAGCAGTTCTTC.

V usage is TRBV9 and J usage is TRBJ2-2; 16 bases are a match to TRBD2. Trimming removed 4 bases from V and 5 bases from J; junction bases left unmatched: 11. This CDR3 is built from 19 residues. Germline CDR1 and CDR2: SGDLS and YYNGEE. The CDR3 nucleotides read TGTGCCAGCAGCAGTAATCCGGGACTAGCGGGGGGGTCTACCGGGGAGCTGTTTTTT. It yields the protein CASSSNPGLAGGSTGELFF.

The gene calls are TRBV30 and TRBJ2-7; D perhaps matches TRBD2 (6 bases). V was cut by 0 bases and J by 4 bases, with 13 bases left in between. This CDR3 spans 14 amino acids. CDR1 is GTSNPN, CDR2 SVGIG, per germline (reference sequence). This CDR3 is CAWSVGTGAYEQYF. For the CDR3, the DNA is TGTGCCTGGAGTGTGGGGACGGGAGCTTACGAGCAGTACTTC.

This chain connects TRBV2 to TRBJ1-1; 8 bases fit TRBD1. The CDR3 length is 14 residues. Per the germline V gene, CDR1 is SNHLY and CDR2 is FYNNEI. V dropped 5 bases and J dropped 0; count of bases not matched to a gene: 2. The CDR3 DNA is TGTGCCAGCAGTTTGGACAGGGTGAACACTGAAGCTTTCTTT. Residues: CASSLDRVNTEAFF.

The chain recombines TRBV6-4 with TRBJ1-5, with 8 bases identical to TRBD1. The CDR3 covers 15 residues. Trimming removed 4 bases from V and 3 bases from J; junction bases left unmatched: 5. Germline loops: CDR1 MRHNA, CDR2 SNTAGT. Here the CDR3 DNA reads TGTGCCAGCAGTGGGACAGGGAAGAACAATCAGCCCCAGCATTTT. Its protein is CASSGTGKNNQPQHF.

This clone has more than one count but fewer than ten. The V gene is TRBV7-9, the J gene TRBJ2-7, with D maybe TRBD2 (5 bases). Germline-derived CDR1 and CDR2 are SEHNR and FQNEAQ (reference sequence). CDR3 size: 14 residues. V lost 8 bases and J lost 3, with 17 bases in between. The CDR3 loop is CASSLTAGNYEQYF. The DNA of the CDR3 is TGTGCCAGCTCCCTTACCGCGGGTAACTACGAGCAGTACTTC.

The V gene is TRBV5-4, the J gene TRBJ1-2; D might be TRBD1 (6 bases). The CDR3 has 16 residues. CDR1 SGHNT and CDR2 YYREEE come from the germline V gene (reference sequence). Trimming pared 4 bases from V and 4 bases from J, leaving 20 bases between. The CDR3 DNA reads TGTGCCAGCAGCCTTGATCAGGACAGCGGCCTCTATGGCTACACCTTC. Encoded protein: CASSLDQDSGLYGYTF.

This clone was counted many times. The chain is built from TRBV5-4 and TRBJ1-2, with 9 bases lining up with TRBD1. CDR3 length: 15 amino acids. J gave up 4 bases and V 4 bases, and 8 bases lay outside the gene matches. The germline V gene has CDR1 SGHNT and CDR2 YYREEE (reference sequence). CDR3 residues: CASSPGQGLFYGYTF. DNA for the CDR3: TGTGCCAGCAGCCCGGGACAGGGCCTCTTCTATGGCTACACCTTC. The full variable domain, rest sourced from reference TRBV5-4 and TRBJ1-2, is ETGVTQSPTHLIKTRGQQVTLRCSSQSGHNTVSWYQQALGQGPQFIFQYYREEENGRGNFPPRFSGLQFPNYSSELNVNALELDDSALYLCASSPGQGLFYGYTFGSGTRLTVV.

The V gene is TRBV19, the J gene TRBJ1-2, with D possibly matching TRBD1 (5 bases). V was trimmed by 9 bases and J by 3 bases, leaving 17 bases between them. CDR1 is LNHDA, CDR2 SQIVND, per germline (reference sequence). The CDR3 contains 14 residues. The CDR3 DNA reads TGTGCCAGCAGCAAGGGGAAAATTTACTATGGCTACACCTTC. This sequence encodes CASSKGKIYYGYTF.

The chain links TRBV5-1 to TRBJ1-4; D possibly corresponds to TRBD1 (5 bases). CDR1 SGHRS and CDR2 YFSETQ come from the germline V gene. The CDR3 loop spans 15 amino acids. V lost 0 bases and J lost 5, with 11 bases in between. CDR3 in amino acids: CASSLAPGLNEKLFF. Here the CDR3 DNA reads TGCGCCAGCAGCTTGGCGCCAGGGCTAAATGAAAAACTGTTTTTT.

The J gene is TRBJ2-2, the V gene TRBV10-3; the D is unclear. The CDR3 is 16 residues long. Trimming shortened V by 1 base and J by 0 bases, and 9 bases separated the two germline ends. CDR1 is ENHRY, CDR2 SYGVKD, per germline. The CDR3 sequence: CAISEFPVSNTGELFF. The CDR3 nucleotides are TGTGCCATCAGTGAGTTCCCCGTTTCGAACACCGGGGAGCTGTTTTTT.

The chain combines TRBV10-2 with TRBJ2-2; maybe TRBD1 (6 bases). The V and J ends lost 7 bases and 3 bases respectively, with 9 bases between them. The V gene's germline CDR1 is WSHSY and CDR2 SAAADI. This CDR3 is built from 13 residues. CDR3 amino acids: CASKKGDTGELFF. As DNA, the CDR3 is TGCGCCAGCAAAAAGGGGGACACCGGGGAGCTGTTTTTT.

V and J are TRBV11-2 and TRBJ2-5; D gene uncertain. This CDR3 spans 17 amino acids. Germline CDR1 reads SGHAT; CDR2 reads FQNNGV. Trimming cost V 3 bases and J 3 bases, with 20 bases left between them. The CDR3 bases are TGTGCCAGCAGCTTTGGCGGTCCTAGTGAGAGAAAAGAGACCCAGTACTTC. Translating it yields CASSFGGPSERKETQYF.

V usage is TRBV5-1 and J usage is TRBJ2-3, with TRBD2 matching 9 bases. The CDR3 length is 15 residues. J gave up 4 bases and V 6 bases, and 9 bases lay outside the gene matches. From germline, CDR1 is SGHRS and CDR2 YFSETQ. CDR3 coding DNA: TGCGCCAGCAAACTCGGGACTAGCTTTTCAGATACGCAGTATTTT. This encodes CASKLGTSFSDTQYF.